This T cell receptor (beta chain) was observed in a study of cytomegalovirus exposure and HLA in healthy donors. Losses at the gene ends were 7 bases for V and 8 bases for J; bases not matched to a gene: 7. This CDR3 is built from 12 residues. Germline V gene data show CDR1 as SQVTM and CDR2 as ANQGSEA. This clone was found a few times. PCR used 60 Vbeta primers and 13 Jbeta primers. Sequencing used immunoSEQ multiplex PCR; TCRdb keeps in-frame clones, though not all of them. This sample has fewer than 55,000 clones; approximately 70% occur once, and the top ten carry about 20%. The clonotype comes from a woman aged 45-65 years in good health and CMV-seropositive. The chain combines TRBV29-1 with TRBJ1-1; 10 bases line up with TRBD1. Sequenced input: PBMCs. CDR3 DNA sequence: TGCAGCGCCGGGACAGGGGCCGTAGAAGCTTTCTTT. This encodes CSAGTGAVEAFF.